Below are 29 T cell receptor beta chains sequenced from a single sample in a study of cytomegalovirus exposure and HLA in healthy donors. The protocol was immunoSEQ multiplex PCR, while the TCRdb copy is restricted to in-frame clones and leaves out a portion. The sample lists about 250,000 clones; roughly nine tenths were seen once. Sequencing was done on a sample of PBMCs. These receptors were taken from a man aged 18 to 29 in good health and CMV-seropositive.

The J gene is TRBJ2-1, the V gene TRBV6-6; 14 positions match TRBD2. The CDR3 totals 16 residues. CDR1 is MNHNY, CDR2 SVGAGI, per germline (reference sequence). V dropped 6 bases and J dropped 0; count of bases not matched to a gene: 1. The CDR3 sequence: CASRGTSGGSYNEQFF. Here the CDR3 DNA reads TGTGCCAGCAGGGGGACTAGCGGGGGCTCCTACAATGAGCAGTTCTTC.

This clone has more than one count but fewer than ten. The J gene is TRBJ2-1, the V gene TRBV11-2, with 8 bases fitting TRBD2. Germline lookup yields CDR1 SGHAT and CDR2 FQNNGV. The CDR3 consists of 15 residues. V lost 2 bases, J lost 1 base, and 1 base stayed unmatched. CDR3 in amino acids: CASSLSGSSYNEQFF. The DNA of the CDR3 is TGTGCCAGCAGCTTAAGCGGGAGTTCCTACAATGAGCAGTTCTTC.

This chain joins TRBV6-6 and TRBJ1-2; D call uncertain. The CDR3 runs 13 residues. V was cut by 3 bases and J by 8 bases, with 13 bases left in between. The V gene's germline CDR1 is MNHNY and CDR2 SVGAGI (reference sequence). CDR3 nucleotides: TGTGCCAGCAGTTATTTACAGATCTACGGCTACACCTTC. As protein: CASSYLQIYGYTF.

The chain joins TRBV28 to TRBJ2-5; 8 nucleotides match TRBD1. The CDR3 loop spans 11 amino acids. Germline V gene data show CDR1 as MDHEN and CDR2 as SYDVKM. The CDR3: CVSRGPETQYF. The CDR3 DNA sequence: TGTGTTTCCAGGGGGCCTGAGACCCAGTACTTC.

This clone was seen just once. The chain joins TRBV2 to TRBJ2-7; 9 nucleotides line up with TRBD2. There are 15 residues in the CDR3. Germline V gene sequence: CDR1 SNHLY, CDR2 FYNNEI. Trimming took 8 bases from V and 0 from J; bases not matched to a gene: 8. Here the CDR3 DNA reads TGTGCCAGCGGTTTAGCGGGGGCCAGCTCCTACGAGCAGTACTTC. Encoded protein: CASGLAGASSYEQYF.

This clone was recorded once. This chain uses TRBV2 with TRBJ1-2, with 10 bases aligning to TRBD1. The CDR3 length is 13 residues. V lost 5 bases and J lost 8; bases outside the gene matches: 5. The germline V gene has CDR1 SNHLY and CDR2 FYNNEI. The CDR3 sequence is CASSSGTGAGYTF. The CDR3, as DNA: TGTGCCAGCAGTTCCGGGACAGGGGCCGGCTACACCTTC.

The genes are TRBV27 and TRBJ2-1, with unresolved D. CDR3 size: 16 residues. CDR1 and CDR2 (germline): MNHEY, SMNVEV (reference sequence). Trimming stripped 0 bases from V and 0 bases from J, with 9 bases between. This CDR3 is CASSLSLVGSYNEQFF. CDR3 bases: TGTGCCAGCAGTTTATCGCTGGTGGGCTCCTACAATGAGCAGTTCTTC.

Regarding this clone: Mismatch with germline at one junction end may stem from a read error. V is TRBV5-1 and J is TRBJ1-2; 7 bases fit TRBD1. This CDR3 has 13 residues. Germline V gene data show CDR1 as SGHRS and CDR2 as YFSETQ. CDR3 DNA sequence: TGCGCCAGCAGTAGTACTACAGGGGACTGGCCTGCCTTC. Protein: CASSSTTGDWPAF.

This sequence joins TRBV5-8 and TRBJ1-2; D not resolved. CDR3 length: 14 residues. Trimming took off 1 base at V and 0 bases at J, with 7 bases between the two ends. Germline lookup yields CDR1 SGHTS and CDR2 YDEGEE. This CDR3 is CASSLIRTNYGYTF. The CDR3 DNA reads as TGTGCCAGCAGCTTGATCCGGACTAACTATGGCTACACCTTC.

V is TRBV5-1 and J is TRBJ2-7; D is possibly TRBD1 or TRBD2 (5 bases each). V was trimmed by 0 bases and J by 0 bases, leaving 13 bases between them. Germline V gene data show CDR1 as SGHRS and CDR2 as YFSETQ. This CDR3 is 16 amino acids long. CDR3 DNA: TGCGCCAGCAGCTTGGATCCGAGGGGAAGCTCCTACGAGCAGTACTTC. Its protein is CASSLDPRGSSYEQYF.

With regard to this clone: One end of the junction does not line up with germline, which may come from a read error. The chain employs TRBV30 and TRBJ1-4, with TRBD1 as a possible D gene (5 bases). CDR1 GTSNPN and CDR2 SVGIG come from the germline V gene (reference sequence). There are 13 residues in the CDR3. The CDR3 here is CAWSPFGGSEDVF. The CDR3 coding sequence is TGTGCCTGGAGTCCCTTCGGGGGGAGTGAAGATGTTTTT.

This chain links TRBV5-1 with TRBJ2-6; D is undetermined. V was clipped by 4 bases and J by 0 bases, with 8 bases between them. CDR3 length: 15 amino acids. CDR1 and CDR2 (germline): SGHRS, YFSETQ. The CDR3 spells CASSRSSSGANVLTF. The CDR3 nucleotides are TGCGCCAGCAGCCGATCAAGCTCTGGGGCCAACGTCCTGACTTTC. The full variable domain, in which reference TRBV5-1 and TRBJ2-6 provide the parts outside the CDR3, is KAGVTQTPRYLIKTRGQQVTLSCSPISGHRSVSWYQQTPGQGLQFLFEYFSETQRNKGNFPGRFSGRQFSNSRSEMNVSTLELGDSALYLCASSRSSSGANVLTFGAGSRLTVL.

This clone has a single count. The chain combines TRBV28 with TRBJ2-1; TRBD2 agrees at 14 bases. The germline V gene encodes CDR1 MDHEN and CDR2 SYDVKM. J was trimmed by 3 bases and V by 6 bases; bases with no gene match: 4. The CDR3 has 16 residues. CDR3 amino acids: CASRGLAGVDYNEQFF. CDR3 in DNA: TGTGCCAGCAGGGGACTAGCGGGAGTGGACTACAATGAGCAGTTCTTC.

The rearrangement joins TRBV6-5 to TRBJ1-2, with D uncertain. CDR3 length: 16 amino acids. The germline V gene encodes CDR1 MNHEY and CDR2 SVGAGI. V was trimmed by 0 bases and J by 3 bases, leaving 14 bases between them. CDR3 nucleotides: TGTGCCAGCAGTTACTCGACTGGGGAGAGGGACTATGGCTACACCTTC. This translates into CASSYSTGERDYGYTF.

A few counts support this clone. The V and J genes are TRBV7-2 and TRBJ2-1; possible D gene TRBD2, 7 bases. With 0 bases removed from V and 6 bases from J, the gap between germline ends came to 12 bases. The CDR3 is made up of 15 amino acids. Germline V gives CDR1 SGHTA, CDR2 FQGNSA. The CDR3 nucleotides are TGTGCCAGCAGCTTAGCCCAGGGGAGGGGCAATGAGCAGTTCTTC. Protein: CASSLAQGRGNEQFF.

The chain uses TRBV11-2 and TRBJ2-4; D is perhaps TRBD2 (5 bases). The CDR3 runs 15 residues. Germline V gene lookup returns CDR1 SGHAT and CDR2 FQNNGV. Trimming took off 3 bases at V and 0 bases at J, with 9 bases between the two ends. The chain's CDR3 is CASSLSGIAKNIQYF. The CDR3 nucleotides read TGTGCCAGCAGCTTGAGCGGAATAGCCAAAAACATTCAGTACTTC.

The V and J genes are TRBV5-6 and TRBJ1-1; D call uncertain. This CDR3 is built from 15 residues. CDR1 is SGHDT and CDR2 is YYEEEE in the germline V gene. The V end was cut by 2 bases, the J end by 2 bases, with 13 bases between. CDR3 nucleotides: TGTGCCAGCAGCTTCCGGCCGACGGCTAACACTGAAGCTTTCTTT. Its translation is CASSFRPTANTEAFF.

This clone has a handful of counts. The J gene is TRBJ1-1, the V gene TRBV5-1; a possible D gene is TRBD1 (6 bases). Germline V gene sequence: CDR1 SGHRS, CDR2 YFSETQ. V was cut by 6 bases and J by 3 bases, with 18 bases left in between. The length of the CDR3 is 15 residues. In nucleotides, the CDR3 is TGCGCCAGCACCCCGGGAACAGGGTTCGACACTGAAGCTTTCTTT. This sequence encodes CASTPGTGFDTEAFF.

The chain employs TRBV27 and TRBJ2-5; TRBD1 matches at 8 bases. This CDR3 has 13 amino acids. The V gene end was trimmed by 2 bases and the J gene end by 4 bases; junction bases not matched to a gene: 0. Per germline, CDR1 MNHEY and CDR2 SMNVEV (reference sequence). CDR3 sequence reads: CASSLQGAETQYF. Here the CDR3 DNA reads TGTGCCAGCAGTTTACAGGGGGCAGAGACCCAGTACTTC.

The chain combines TRBV10-2 with TRBJ2-7, with D unresolved. From germline, CDR1 is WSHSY and CDR2 SAAADI. This CDR3 has 12 amino acids. V was clipped by 3 bases and J by 3 bases, with 6 bases between them. The CDR3 sequence: CASSDTVYEQYF. The CDR3 nucleotides are TGCGCCAGCAGTGATACAGTCTACGAGCAGTACTTC.

This rearrangement joins TRBV6-1 to TRBJ2-7; D is ambiguous. Per germline, CDR1 MNHNS and CDR2 SASEGT. V was cut by 6 bases and J by 3 bases, with 12 bases left in between. CDR3 length: 13 residues. The CDR3 DNA reads TGTGCCAGCAGAGAATCGACATTCTACGAGCAGTACTTC. It encodes CASRESTFYEQYF.

The chain combines TRBV6-4 with TRBJ2-1, with D tentatively TRBD2 (6 bases). This CDR3 contains 13 residues. The V end was cut by 5 bases, the J end by 6 bases, with 11 bases between. Germline CDR1 is MRHNA and CDR2 is SNTAGT. The CDR3 here is CASSYMGGNEQFF. DNA of the CDR3: TGTGCCAGCAGTTACATGGGAGGCAATGAGCAGTTCTTC.

This chain connects TRBV5-6 to TRBJ1-5, with D maybe TRBD1 (6 bases). The V gene's germline CDR1 is SGHDT and CDR2 YYEEEE. Trimming pared 0 bases from V and 6 bases from J, leaving 10 bases between. The CDR3 is made up of 14 amino acids. The CDR3 loop is CASSLDGGRQPQHF. The CDR3 region has the DNA TGTGCCAGCAGCTTGGACGGGGGGCGTCAGCCCCAGCATTTT.

The rearrangement joins TRBV29-1 to TRBJ2-2; D may be TRBD1 or TRBD2 (6 bases each). The CDR3 covers 14 residues. V was trimmed by 5 bases and J by 3 bases, leaving 13 bases between them. Per the germline V gene, CDR1 is SQVTM and CDR2 is ANQGSEA. CDR3 DNA: TGCAGCGTTAGGGGGGCAGGGGACACCGGGGAGCTGTTTTTT. This sequence encodes CSVRGAGDTGELFF.

This chain connects TRBV7-2 to TRBJ1-2; TRBD1 matches 7 bases. V trimming: 5 bases; J trimming: 8 bases; junction bases outside the gene matches: 8. The CDR3 contains 13 residues. Germline V gene sequence: CDR1 SGHTA, CDR2 FQGNSA. CDR3 nucleotides: TGTGCCAGCAGCACAGACAGGGTAGGCGGCTACACCTTC. Protein: CASSTDRVGGYTF.

This chain connects TRBV6-6 to TRBJ2-7; D may be TRBD1 (6 bases). Germline lookup yields CDR1 MNHNY and CDR2 SVGAGI (reference sequence). Trimming took 2 bases from V and 0 from J, leaving 8 bases between them. There are 14 residues in the CDR3. This chain's CDR3 is CASSYRDNSYEQYF. CDR3 DNA: TGTGCCAGCAGTTACCGGGACAACTCCTACGAGCAGTACTTC.

This clone has a single count. This sequence joins TRBV15 and TRBJ2-7; D perhaps matches TRBD2 (6 bases). This CDR3 is 14 amino acids long. CDR1 is LNHNV and CDR2 is YYDKDF in the germline V gene (reference sequence). Trimming shortened V by 3 bases and J by 2 bases, and 11 bases separated the two germline ends. The CDR3 protein is CATSRGTGAYEQYF. The DNA of the CDR3 is TGTGCCACCAGCAGGGGGACTGGAGCCTACGAGCAGTACTTC.

The V gene is TRBV25-1, the J gene TRBJ1-2; a possible D gene is TRBD1 (6 bases). V was clipped by 5 bases and J by 9 bases, with 22 bases between them. The length of the CDR3 is 15 residues. Germline assignment: CDR1 MGHDK and CDR2 SYGVNS. This CDR3 reads CASSRPEQGLWSYTF. The CDR3 DNA follows: TGTGCCAGCAGTCGCCCCGAACAGGGTCTATGGAGCTACACCTTC.

J is TRBJ2-7 and V is TRBV4-1; 9 nucleotides align to TRBD1. CDR3 size: 16 residues. Germline CDR1 is MGHRA and CDR2 is YSYEKL. V shed 3 bases, J shed 0 bases, and the junction held 6 bases outside the gene matches. The CDR3 loop reads CASSHPGQGNSYEQYF. Here the CDR3 DNA reads TGCGCCAGCAGCCACCCCGGACAGGGGAACTCCTACGAGCAGTACTTC.